Sequencing of this TCR beta chain was carried out in a study of identical twins. MiXCR, run by TCRdb on the 5' RACE reads, gives a single entry per CDR3 protein. The sample holds 550,000 to 700,000 distinct CDR3 sequences, about 20% seen once. The germline gives CDR1 SQVTM, CDR2 ANQGSEA. The length of the CDR3 is 13 residues. With 7 bases removed from V and 1 base from J, the gap between germline ends came to 13 bases. The same data also went into a second study, on T cells expressing NK-cell markers. Per that paper: In sorted CD3+CD56+NKG2C+, CD3+CD56+NKG2C- and CD3+CD56-NKG2C+ T cells, TCR beta repertoires were obtained. Eight donors were sequenced, seven testing HCMV-seropositive and one testing seronegative.

The sample taken for sequencing was PBMCs. The chain has TRBV29-1 and TRBJ1-1; no clear D gene. This TCR was recovered from a woman aged 18-35 years in good health. CDR3: CSALLLGNTEAFF. The DNA for the CDR3 is TGCAGCGCCCTGCTGCTCGGGAACACTGAAGCTTTCTTT. Complete variable domain (other parts from reference TRBV29-1 and TRBJ1-1): SAVISQKPSRDICQRGTSLTIQCQVDSQVTMMFWYRQQPGQSLTLIATANQGSEATYESGFVIDKFPISRPNLTFSTLTVSNMSPEDSSIYLCSALLLGNTEAFFGQGTRLTVV.